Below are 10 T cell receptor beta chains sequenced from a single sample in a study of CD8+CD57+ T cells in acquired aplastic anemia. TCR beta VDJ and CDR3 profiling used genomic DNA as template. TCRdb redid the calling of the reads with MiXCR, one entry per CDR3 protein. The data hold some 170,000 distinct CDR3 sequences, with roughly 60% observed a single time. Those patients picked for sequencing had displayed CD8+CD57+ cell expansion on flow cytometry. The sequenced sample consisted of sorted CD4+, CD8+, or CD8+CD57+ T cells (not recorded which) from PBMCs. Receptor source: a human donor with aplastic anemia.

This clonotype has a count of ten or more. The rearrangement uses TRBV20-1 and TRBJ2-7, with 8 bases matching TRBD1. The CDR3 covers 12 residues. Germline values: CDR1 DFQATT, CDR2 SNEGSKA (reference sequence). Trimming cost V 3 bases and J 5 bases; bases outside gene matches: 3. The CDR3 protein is CSARTGAHEQYF. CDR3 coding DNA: TGCAGTGCTAGGACAGGGGCACACGAGCAGTACTTC.

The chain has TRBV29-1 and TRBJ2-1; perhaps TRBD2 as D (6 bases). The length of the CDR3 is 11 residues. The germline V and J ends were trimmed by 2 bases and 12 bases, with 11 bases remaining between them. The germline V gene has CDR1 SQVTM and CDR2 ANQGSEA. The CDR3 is CSVESVGGQFF. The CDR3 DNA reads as TGCAGCGTTGAATCTGTCGGGGGGCAGTTCTTC.

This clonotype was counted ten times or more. CDR3 sequence reads: CASSAGGQGNNEQFF. The CDR3 DNA reads as TGTGCCAGCAGCGCGGGTGGACAGGGAAACAATGAGCAGTTCTTC. The rearrangement uses TRBV9 and TRBJ2-1; 8 nucleotides agree with TRBD1. V trimming: 3 bases; J trimming: 5 bases; junction bases outside the gene matches: 7. There are 15 residues in the CDR3. CDR1 is SGDLS, CDR2 YYNGEE, per germline. Full variable domain (rest looked up from reference TRBV9 and TRBJ2-1): DSGVTQTPKHLITATGQRVTLRCSPRSGDLSVYWYQQSLDQGLQFLIQYYNGEERAKGNILERFSAQQFPDLHSELNLSSLELGDSALYFCASSAGGQGNNEQFFGPGTRLTVL.

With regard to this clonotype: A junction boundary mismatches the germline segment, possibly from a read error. The CDR3 region is CAASRQSNQPQHF. CDR3 sequence (DNA): TGTGCCGCCAGCAGACAGAGCAATCAGCCCCAGCATTTT. The chain carries TRBV15 and TRBJ1-5; tentative D call: TRBD1 (5 bases). CDR3 length equals 13 residues. Germline lookup yields CDR1 LNHNV and CDR2 YYDKDF (reference sequence).

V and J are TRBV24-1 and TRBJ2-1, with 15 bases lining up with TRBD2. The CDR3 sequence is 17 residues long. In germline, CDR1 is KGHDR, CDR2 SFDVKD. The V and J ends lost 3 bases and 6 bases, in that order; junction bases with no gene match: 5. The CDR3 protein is CATSDGLAGGWGNEQFF. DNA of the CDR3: TGTGCCACCAGTGATGGACTAGCGGGGGGGTGGGGCAATGAGCAGTTCTTC.

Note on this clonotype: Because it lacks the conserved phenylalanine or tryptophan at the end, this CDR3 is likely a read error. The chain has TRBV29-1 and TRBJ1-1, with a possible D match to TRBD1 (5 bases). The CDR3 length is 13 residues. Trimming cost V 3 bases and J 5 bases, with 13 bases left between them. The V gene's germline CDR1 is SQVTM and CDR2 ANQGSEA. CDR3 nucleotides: TGCAGCGTTGACAGGGCTGGCGGAACTGAAGCTTTCCTT. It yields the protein CSVDRAGGTEAFL.

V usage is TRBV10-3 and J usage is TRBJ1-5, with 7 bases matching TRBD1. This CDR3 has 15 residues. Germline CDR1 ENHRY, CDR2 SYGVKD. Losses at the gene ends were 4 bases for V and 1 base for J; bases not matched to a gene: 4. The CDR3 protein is CAISAGTASNQPQHF. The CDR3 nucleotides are TGTGCCATCAGTGCCGGGACAGCAAGCAATCAGCCCCAGCATTTT.

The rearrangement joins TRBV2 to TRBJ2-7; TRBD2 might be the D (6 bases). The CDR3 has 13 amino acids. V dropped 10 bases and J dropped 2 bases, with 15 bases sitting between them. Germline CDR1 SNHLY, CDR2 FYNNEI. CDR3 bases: TGTGCCACCCCGGGGACTCTGACCTACGAGCAGTACTTC. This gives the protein CATPGTLTYEQYF.

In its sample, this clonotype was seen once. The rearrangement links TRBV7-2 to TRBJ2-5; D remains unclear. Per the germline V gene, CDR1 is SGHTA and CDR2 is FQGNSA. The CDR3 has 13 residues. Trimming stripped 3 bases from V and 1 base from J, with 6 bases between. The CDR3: CASSLWAQETQYF. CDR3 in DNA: TGTGCCAGCAGCTTGTGGGCCCAAGAGACCCAGTACTTC. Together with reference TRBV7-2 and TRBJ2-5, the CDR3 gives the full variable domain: GAGVSQSPSNKVTEKGKDVELRCDPISGHTALYWYRQSLGQGLEFLIYFQGNSAPDKSGLPSDRFSAERTGGSVSTLTIQRTQQEDSAVYLCASSLWAQETQYFGPGTRLLVL.

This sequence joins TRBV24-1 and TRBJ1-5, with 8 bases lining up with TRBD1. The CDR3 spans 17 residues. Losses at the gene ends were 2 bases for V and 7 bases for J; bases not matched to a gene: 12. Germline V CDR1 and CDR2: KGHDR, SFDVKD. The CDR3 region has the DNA TGTGCCACCAGTGATTCCGGACAGGGAATAAAACGCCAGCCCCAGCATTTT. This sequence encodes CATSDSGQGIKRQPQHF.